The sequence of this TCR beta chain was determined in a study of graft-versus-host responses after intestinal transplantation. Study background: Transplantation in recipients was multivisceral, liver-intestinal, or isolated intestinal.

This CDR3 has 12 amino acids. Looked up from germline, CDR1 is SNHLY and CDR2 is FYNNEI. V dropped 10 bases and J dropped 2 bases, with 10 bases sitting between them. Profiling relied on immunoSEQ multiplex PCR, and the TCRdb table lists in-frame clones only, not all of them. The table has about 30,000 clones, 80% to 85% seen once; the top ten hold 2.5% to 3.5%. From the graft tissue, intraepithelial and lamina propria lymphocytes were released through processing. The J gene is TRBJ2-3, the V gene TRBV2, with D unclear. This clonotype originated in a human patient who received an intestinal transplant, so some T cells may come from the graft donor. Here the sequenced sample was ileum tissue, taken 98 days after intestinal transplantation. The CDR3 DNA reads TGTGCCAACAAGGACGCCACAGATACGCAGTATTTT. It translates to CANKDATDTQYF. Full variable domain (outside the CDR3, taken from reference TRBV2 and TRBJ2-3): EPEVTQTPSHQVTQMGQEVILRCVPISNHLYFYWYRQILGQKVEFLVSFYNNEISEKSEIFDDQFSVERPDGSNFTLKIRSTKLEDSAMYFCANKDATDTQYFGPGTRLTVL.